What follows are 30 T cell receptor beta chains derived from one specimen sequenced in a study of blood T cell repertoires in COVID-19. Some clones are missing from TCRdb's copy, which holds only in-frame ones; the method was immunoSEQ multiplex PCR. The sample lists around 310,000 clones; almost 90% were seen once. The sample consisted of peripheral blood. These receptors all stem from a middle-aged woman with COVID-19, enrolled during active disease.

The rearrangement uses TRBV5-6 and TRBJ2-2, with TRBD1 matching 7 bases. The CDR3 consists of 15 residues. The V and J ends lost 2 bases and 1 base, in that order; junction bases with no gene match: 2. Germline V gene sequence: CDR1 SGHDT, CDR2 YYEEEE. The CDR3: CASSFRQGNTGELFF. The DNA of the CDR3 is TGTGCCAGCAGCTTCCGACAGGGGAACACCGGGGAGCTGTTTTTT. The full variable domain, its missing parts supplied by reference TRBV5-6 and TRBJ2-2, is DAGVTQSPTHLIKTRGQQVTLRCSPKSGHDTVSWYQQALGQGPQFIFQYYEEEERQRGNFPDRFSGHQFPNYSSELNVNALLLGDSALYLCASSFRQGNTGELFFGEGSRLTVL.

CDR3 nucleotide sequence: TGTGCCAGCTCACCGGCCGTGTATAGCAATCAGCCCCAGCATTTT. It translates to CASSPAVYSNQPQHF. This rearrangement joins TRBV18 to TRBJ1-5; D is unclear. CDR3 length: 15 residues. V gave up 3 bases and J gave up 0 bases, with 9 bases separating them. CDR1 and CDR2 (germline): KGHSH, LQKENI.

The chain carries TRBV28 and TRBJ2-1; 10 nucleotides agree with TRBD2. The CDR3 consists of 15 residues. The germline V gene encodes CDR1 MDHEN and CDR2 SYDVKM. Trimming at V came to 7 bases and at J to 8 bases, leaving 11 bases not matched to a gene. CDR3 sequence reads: CASIEASGSQDEQFF. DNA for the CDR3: TGTGCCAGCATTGAAGCTAGCGGGAGTCAGGATGAGCAGTTCTTC.

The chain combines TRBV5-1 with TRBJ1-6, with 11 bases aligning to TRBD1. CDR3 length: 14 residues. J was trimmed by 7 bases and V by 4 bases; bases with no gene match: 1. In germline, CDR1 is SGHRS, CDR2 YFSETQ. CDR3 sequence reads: CASSRDRGNSPLHF. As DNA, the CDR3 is TGCGCCAGCAGCCGGGACAGGGGGAATTCACCCCTCCACTTT.

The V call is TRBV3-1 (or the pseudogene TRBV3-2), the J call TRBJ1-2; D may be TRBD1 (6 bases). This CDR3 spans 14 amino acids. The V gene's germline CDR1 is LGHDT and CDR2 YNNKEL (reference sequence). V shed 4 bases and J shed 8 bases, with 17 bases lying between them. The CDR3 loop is CASSPQGSRGGYTF. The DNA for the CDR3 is TGTGCCAGCAGCCCTCAGGGGTCCCGAGGCGGCTACACCTTC.

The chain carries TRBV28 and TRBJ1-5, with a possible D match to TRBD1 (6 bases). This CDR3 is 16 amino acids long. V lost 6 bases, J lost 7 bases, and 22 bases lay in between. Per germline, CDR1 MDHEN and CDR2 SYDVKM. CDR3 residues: CASRSDAQGRGQPQHF. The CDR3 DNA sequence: TGTGCCAGCAGGTCTGACGCACAGGGTCGCGGGCAGCCCCAGCATTTT. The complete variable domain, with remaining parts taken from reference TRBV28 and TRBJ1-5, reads DVKVTQSSRYLVKRTGEKVFLECVQDMDHENMFWYRQDPGLGLRLIYFSYDVKMKEKGDIPEGYSVSREKKERFSLILESASTNQTSMYLCASRSDAQGRGQPQHFGDGTRLSIL.

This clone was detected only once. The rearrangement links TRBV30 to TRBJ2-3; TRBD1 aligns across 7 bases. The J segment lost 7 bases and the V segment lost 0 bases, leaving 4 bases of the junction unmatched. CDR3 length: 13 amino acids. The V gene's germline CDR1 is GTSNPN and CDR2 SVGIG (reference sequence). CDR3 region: CAWSVTGTNTQYF. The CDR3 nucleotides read TGTGCCTGGAGTGTGACAGGGACAAATACGCAGTATTTT.

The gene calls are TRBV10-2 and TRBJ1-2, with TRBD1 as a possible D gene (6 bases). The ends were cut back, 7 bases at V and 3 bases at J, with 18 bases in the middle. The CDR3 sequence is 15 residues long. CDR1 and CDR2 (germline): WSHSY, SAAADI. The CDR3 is CASTTNQGKYYGYTF. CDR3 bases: TGCGCCAGCACCACGAACCAGGGGAAATACTATGGCTACACCTTC.

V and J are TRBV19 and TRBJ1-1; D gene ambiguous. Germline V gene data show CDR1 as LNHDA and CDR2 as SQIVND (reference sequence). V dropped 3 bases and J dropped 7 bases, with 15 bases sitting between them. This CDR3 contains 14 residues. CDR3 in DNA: TGTGCCAGTAGTATTGGTATCGGAGCTTTTGAAGCTTTCTTT. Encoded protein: CASSIGIGAFEAFF.

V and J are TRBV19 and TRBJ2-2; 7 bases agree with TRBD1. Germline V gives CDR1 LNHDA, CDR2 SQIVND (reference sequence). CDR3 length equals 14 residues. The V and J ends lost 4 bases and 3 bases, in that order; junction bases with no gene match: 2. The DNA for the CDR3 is TGTGCCAGTAGTAGGGACAGTTACACCGGGGAGCTGTTTTTT. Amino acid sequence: CASSRDSYTGELFF.

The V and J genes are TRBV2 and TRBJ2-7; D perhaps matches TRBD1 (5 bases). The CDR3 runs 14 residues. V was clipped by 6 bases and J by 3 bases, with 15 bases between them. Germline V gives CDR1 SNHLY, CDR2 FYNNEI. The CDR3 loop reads CASRLTQELYEQYF. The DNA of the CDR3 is TGTGCCAGCAGGCTCACACAGGAGCTCTACGAGCAGTACTTC. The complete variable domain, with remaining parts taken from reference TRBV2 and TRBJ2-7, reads EPEVTQTPSHQVTQMGQEVILRCVPISNHLYFYWYRQILGQKVEFLVSFYNNEISEKSEIFDDQFSVERPDGSNFTLKIRSTKLEDSAMYFCASRLTQELYEQYFGPGTRLTVT.

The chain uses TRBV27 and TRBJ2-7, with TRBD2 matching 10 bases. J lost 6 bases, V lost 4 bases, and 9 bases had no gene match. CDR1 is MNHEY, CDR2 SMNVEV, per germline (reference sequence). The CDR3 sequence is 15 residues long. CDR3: CASSSIAGGASEQYF. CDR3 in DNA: TGTGCCAGCAGTTCAATAGCGGGAGGAGCCAGCGAGCAGTACTTC.

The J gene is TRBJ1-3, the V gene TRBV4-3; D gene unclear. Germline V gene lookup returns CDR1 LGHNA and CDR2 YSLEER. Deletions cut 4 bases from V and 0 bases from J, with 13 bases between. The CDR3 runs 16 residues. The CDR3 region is CASSLNLPGSGNTIYF. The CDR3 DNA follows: TGCGCCAGCAGCCTGAATCTCCCGGGCTCTGGAAACACCATATATTTT.

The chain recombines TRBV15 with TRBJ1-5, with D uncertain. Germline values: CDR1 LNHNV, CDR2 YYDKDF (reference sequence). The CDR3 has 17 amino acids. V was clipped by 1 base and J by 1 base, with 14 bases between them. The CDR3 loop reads CATSRAYGEASNQPQHF. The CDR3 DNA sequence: TGTGCCACCAGCAGAGCCTATGGGGAGGCCAGCAATCAGCCCCAGCATTTT.

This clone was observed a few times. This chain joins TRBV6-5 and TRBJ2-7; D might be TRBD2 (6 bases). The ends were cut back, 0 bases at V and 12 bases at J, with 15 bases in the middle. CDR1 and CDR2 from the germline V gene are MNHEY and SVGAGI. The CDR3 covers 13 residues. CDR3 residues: CASSYSITGVLYF. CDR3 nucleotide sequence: TGTGCCAGCAGTTACTCGATCACGGGAGTCCTGTACTTC.

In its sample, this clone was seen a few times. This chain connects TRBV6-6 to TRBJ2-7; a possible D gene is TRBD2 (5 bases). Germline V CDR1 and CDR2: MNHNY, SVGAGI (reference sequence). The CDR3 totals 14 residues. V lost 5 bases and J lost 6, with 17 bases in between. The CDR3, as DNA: TGTGCCAGCAGTCCAACTCACAGCGGTTTCGAGCAGTACTTC. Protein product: CASSPTHSGFEQYF.

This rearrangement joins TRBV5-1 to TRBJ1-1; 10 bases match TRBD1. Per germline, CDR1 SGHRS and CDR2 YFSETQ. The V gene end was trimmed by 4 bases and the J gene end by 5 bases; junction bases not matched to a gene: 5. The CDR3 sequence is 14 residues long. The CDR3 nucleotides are TGCGCCAGCAGCCCGAGGACAGGGGGGACTGAAGCTTTCTTT. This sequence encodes CASSPRTGGTEAFF.

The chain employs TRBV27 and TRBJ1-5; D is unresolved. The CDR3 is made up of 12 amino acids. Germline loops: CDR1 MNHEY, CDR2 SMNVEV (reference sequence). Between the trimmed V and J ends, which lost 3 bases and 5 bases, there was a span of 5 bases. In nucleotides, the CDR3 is TGTGCCAGCAGTTTGCCAGATCAGCCCCAGCATTTT. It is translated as CASSLPDQPQHF.

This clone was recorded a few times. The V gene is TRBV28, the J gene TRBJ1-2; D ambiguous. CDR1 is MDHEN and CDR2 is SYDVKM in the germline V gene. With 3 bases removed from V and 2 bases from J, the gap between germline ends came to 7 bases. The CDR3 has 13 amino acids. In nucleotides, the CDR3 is TGTGCCAGCAGTTTCCTCGTAAACTATGGCTACACCTTC. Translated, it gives CASSFLVNYGYTF.

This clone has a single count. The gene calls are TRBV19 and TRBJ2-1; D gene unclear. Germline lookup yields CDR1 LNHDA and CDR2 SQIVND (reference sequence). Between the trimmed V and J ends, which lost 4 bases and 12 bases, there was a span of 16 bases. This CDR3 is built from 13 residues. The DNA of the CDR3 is TGTGCCAGTAGTAAGTTGTCAGGCCAAGGGCAGTTCTTC. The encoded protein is CASSKLSGQGQFF.

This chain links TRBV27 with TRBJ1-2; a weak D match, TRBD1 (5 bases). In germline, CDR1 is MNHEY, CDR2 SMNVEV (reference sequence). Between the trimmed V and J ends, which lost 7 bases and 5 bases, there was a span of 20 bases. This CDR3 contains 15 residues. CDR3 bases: TGTGCCAGCACCTCTCTTGGGGACTCTATGTATGGCTACACCTTC. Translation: CASTSLGDSMYGYTF.

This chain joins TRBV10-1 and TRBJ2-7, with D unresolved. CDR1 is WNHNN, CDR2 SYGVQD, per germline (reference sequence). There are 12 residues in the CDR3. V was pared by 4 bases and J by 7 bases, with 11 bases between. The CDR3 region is CASSGPTEEQYF. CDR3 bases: TGCGCCAGCAGTGGACCGACGGAGGAGCAGTACTTC.

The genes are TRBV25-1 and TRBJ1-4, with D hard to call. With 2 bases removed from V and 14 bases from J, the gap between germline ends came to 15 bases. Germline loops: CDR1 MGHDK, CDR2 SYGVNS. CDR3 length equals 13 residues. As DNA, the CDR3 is TGTGCCAGCAGTGAAACCCGATCTGTTGAGCTGTTTTTT. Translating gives CASSETRSVELFF.

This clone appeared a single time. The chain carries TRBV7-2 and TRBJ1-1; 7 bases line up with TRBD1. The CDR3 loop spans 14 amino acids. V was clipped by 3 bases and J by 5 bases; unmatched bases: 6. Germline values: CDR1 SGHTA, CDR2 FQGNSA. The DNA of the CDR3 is TGTGCCAGCAGCTTTGAGGGGGCGTGGACTGAAGCTTTCTTT. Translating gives CASSFEGAWTEAFF.

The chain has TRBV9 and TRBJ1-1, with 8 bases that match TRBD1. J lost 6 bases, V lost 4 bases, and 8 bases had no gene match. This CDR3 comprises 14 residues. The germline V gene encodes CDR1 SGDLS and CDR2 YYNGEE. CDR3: CASSRRTGLAEAFF. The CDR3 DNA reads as TGTGCCAGCAGCCGCAGGACAGGGTTGGCTGAAGCTTTCTTT. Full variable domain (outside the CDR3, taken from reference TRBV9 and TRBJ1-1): DSGVTQTPKHLITATGQRVTLRCSPRSGDLSVYWYQQSLDQGLQFLIQYYNGEERAKGNILERFSAQQFPDLHSELNLSSLELGDSALYFCASSRRTGLAEAFFGQGTRLTVV.

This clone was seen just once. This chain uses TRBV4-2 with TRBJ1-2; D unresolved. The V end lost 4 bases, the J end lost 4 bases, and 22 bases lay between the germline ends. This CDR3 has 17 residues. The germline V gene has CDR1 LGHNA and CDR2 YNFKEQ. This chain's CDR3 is CASSREWVAGDVYGYTF. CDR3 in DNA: TGTGCCAGCAGCCGAGAATGGGTGGCAGGCGATGTCTATGGCTACACCTTC.

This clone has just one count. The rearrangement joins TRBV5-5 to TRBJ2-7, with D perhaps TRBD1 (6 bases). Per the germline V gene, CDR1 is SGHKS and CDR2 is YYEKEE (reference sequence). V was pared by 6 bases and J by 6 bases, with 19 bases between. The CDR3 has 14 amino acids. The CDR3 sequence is CASMRGAGVGEQYF. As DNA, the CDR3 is TGTGCCAGCATGAGAGGGGCAGGGGTAGGCGAGCAGTACTTC.

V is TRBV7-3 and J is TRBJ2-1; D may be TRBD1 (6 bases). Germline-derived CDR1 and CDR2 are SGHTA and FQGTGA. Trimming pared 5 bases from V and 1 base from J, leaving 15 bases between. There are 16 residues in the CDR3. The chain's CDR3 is CASSRLGTNSYNEQFF. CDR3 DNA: TGTGCCAGCAGCAGACTCGGGACAAATTCCTACAATGAGCAGTTCTTC.

In nucleotides, the CDR3 is TGTGCCAGCAGCCTGGGACAGCCGAACACCGGGGAGCTGTTTTTT. It translates to CASSLGQPNTGELFF. The chain has TRBV7-2 and TRBJ2-2; 7 nucleotides match TRBD1. The V gene end was trimmed by 5 bases and the J gene end by 0 bases; junction bases not matched to a gene: 3. In germline, CDR1 is SGHTA, CDR2 FQGNSA. The CDR3 is 15 residues long.

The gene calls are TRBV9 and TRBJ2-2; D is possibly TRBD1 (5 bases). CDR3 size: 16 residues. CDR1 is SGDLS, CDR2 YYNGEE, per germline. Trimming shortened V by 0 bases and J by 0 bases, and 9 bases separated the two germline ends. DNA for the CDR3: TGTGCCAGCAGCGTAGGCGACAGTGCGAACACCGGGGAGCTGTTTTTT. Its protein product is CASSVGDSANTGELFF.